These 30 T cell receptor beta chains came from one sample sequenced in a study of OX40 agonist ivuxolimab in advanced cancers. Method: immunoSEQ multiplex PCR; TCRdb's copy keeps in-frame clones and lacks some. The sample has 100,000 to 150,000 clones, just under 95% seen once. Specimen: CD4+ or CD8+ T cells sorted from blood, collected in a trial of the OX40 agonist ivuxolimab. These receptors all come from an adult with an advanced solid tumor such as melanoma, head and neck, liver or kidney cancer.

CDR3 nucleotides: TGTGCCATCAGTGGGGACAGGGCTTTGAACACTGAAGCTTTCTTT. Protein sequence: CAISGDRALNTEAFF. The chain uses TRBV10-3 and TRBJ1-1; 9 positions agree with TRBD1. Germline V gene data show CDR1 as ENHRY and CDR2 as SYGVKD. With V trimmed by 4 bases and J by 0 bases, 3 bases remained unmatched. The CDR3 is made up of 15 amino acids.

V is TRBV28 and J is TRBJ2-5; 9 bases align to TRBD2. Germline V gene sequence: CDR1 MDHEN, CDR2 SYDVKM. The CDR3 totals 15 residues. V lost 5 bases to trimming and J lost 1 base; unmatched junction nucleotides: 5. The CDR3 sequence: CASSPRTSVQETQYF. Here the CDR3 DNA reads TGTGCCAGCAGTCCTCGGACTAGCGTCCAAGAGACCCAGTACTTC.

To note about this clone: Other nucleotide sequences from this sample produce the same CDR3. The rearrangement links TRBV5-1 to TRBJ1-5; D remains ambiguous. The germline V and J ends were trimmed by 1 base and 0 bases, with 8 bases remaining between them. Germline CDR1 reads SGHRS; CDR2 reads YFSETQ. The CDR3 spans 15 residues. This CDR3 reads CASSLLGISNQPQHF. For the CDR3, the DNA is TGCGCCAGCAGCTTGCTAGGGATTAGCAATCAGCCCCAGCATTTT.

This chain uses TRBV10-3 with TRBJ1-5; no reliable D call. V lost 4 bases and J lost 0, with 16 bases in between. CDR1 and CDR2 (germline): ENHRY, SYGVKD. The CDR3 is 17 amino acids. In DNA form, the CDR3 reads TGTGCCATCAGTGCAGCCCTTTCACGGGGTAGCAATCAGCCCCAGCATTTT. Translated: CAISAALSRGSNQPQHF.

The chain couples TRBV5-6 to TRBJ2-6, with 8 positions matching TRBD1. Germline loops: CDR1 SGHDT, CDR2 YYEEEE. The CDR3 loop spans 17 amino acids. After removal of 4 bases from V and 5 bases from J, the junction contained 11 bases not matched to a gene. The CDR3 region has the DNA TGTGCCAGCAGCCTATGGACAGGGAGGAGCTGGGCCAACGTCCTGACTTTC. Translated, it gives CASSLWTGRSWANVLTF.

This sequence joins TRBV28 and TRBJ1-1; TRBD1 matches at 9 bases. Germline trimming cut 2 bases from V and 0 bases from J; bases unmatched to any gene: 1. This CDR3 region has 15 residues. Germline CDR1 reads MDHEN; CDR2 reads SYDVKM. The CDR3 DNA follows: TGTGCCAGCAGTTTAGGGACAGGGATGAACACTGAAGCTTTCTTT. As protein: CASSLGTGMNTEAFF.

The gene calls are TRBV27 and TRBJ2-7; 7 bases are a match to TRBD2. This CDR3 contains 15 residues. V shed 7 bases, J shed 8 bases, and the junction held 17 bases outside the gene matches. CDR1 is MNHEY, CDR2 SMNVEV, per germline (reference sequence). The CDR3 sequence: CASTLRLADLKKQYF. The DNA for the CDR3 is TGTGCCAGCACCCTCCGGCTAGCGGATCTCAAAAAGCAGTACTTC.

V is TRBV5-6 and J is TRBJ2-1; 11 positions match TRBD2. The germline CDR1 and CDR2 sequences are SGHDT and YYEEEE. The CDR3 is 16 amino acids. V shed 3 bases and J 1 base; nucleotides not matched to a gene: 3. The CDR3 is CASSSGTSGSYNEQFF. The CDR3 DNA reads as TGTGCCAGCAGCTCGGGGACTAGCGGATCCTACAATGAGCAGTTCTTC.

The chain is built from TRBV18 and TRBJ1-2; 7 bases map to TRBD1. This CDR3 has 14 amino acids. J lost 4 bases, V lost 4 bases, and 6 bases had no gene match. The germline V gene encodes CDR1 KGHSH and CDR2 LQKENI. The CDR3 reads CASSQDRASYGYTF. DNA for the CDR3: TGTGCCAGCTCACAAGACAGGGCTTCCTATGGCTACACCTTC.

The chain employs TRBV5-5 and TRBJ1-5; D call uncertain. V was shortened by 2 bases and J by 0 bases, with 9 bases between the two germline ends. Germline assignment: CDR1 SGHKS and CDR2 YYEKEE (reference sequence). This CDR3 has 15 amino acids. CDR3 loop: CASSLGSHSNQPQHF. The DNA for the CDR3 is TGTGCCAGCAGCTTAGGGAGTCATAGCAATCAGCCCCAGCATTTT. Drawing the rest from reference TRBV5-5 and TRBJ1-5, the complete variable domain is DAGVTQSPTHLIKTRGQQVTLRCSPISGHKSVSWYQQVLGQGPQFIFQYYEKEERGRGNFPDRFSARQFPNYSSELNVNALLLGDSALYLCASSLGSHSNQPQHFGDGTRLSIL.

The V and J genes are TRBV5-1 and TRBJ2-2; D perhaps matches TRBD1 (5 bases). CDR1 is SGHRS and CDR2 is YFSETQ in the germline V gene. V gave up 0 bases and J gave up 0 bases, with 9 bases separating them. The CDR3 length is 16 residues. The CDR3 DNA reads TGCGCCAGCAGCTTGGTGGGGCAAGCGAACACCGGGGAGCTGTTTTTT. Residues: CASSLVGQANTGELFF. The whole variable domain, filled in from reference TRBV5-1 and TRBJ2-2, reads KAGVTQTPRYLIKTRGQQVTLSCSPISGHRSVSWYQQTPGQGLQFLFEYFSETQRNKGNFPGRFSGRQFSNSRSEMNVSTLELGDSALYLCASSLVGQANTGELFFGEGSRLTVL.

The J gene is TRBJ1-1, the V gene TRBV4-3; D not certain. Germline-derived CDR1 and CDR2 are LGHNA and YSLEER. V lost 1 base and J 4 bases, leaving 13 bases between the germline ends. The CDR3 totals 15 residues. The CDR3 sequence is CASSQAEEVSTEAFF. DNA for the CDR3: TGCGCCAGCAGCCAAGCGGAGGAGGTGAGCACTGAAGCTTTCTTT.

This clone was observed once. The rearrangement links TRBV28 to TRBJ1-2; 9 bases are a match to TRBD1. This CDR3 has 13 residues. The germline V gene encodes CDR1 MDHEN and CDR2 SYDVKM. V was pared by 11 bases and J by 6 bases, with 10 bases of the junction left unmatched. The CDR3 region has the DNA TGTGCCGGGTCAACCGGGACAGGGAATGGCTACACCTTC. Protein sequence: CAGSTGTGNGYTF.

This clone was picked up one time. This sample includes further DNA sequences coding for the same CDR3. The gene calls are TRBV4-1 and TRBJ2-7; 12 bases are a match to TRBD1. This CDR3 spans 16 amino acids. CDR1 is MGHRA, CDR2 YSYEKL, per germline. The J segment lost 7 bases and the V segment lost 1 base, leaving 8 bases of the junction unmatched. The CDR3 protein is CASSQGLRDRGLEQYF. CDR3 DNA: TGCGCCAGCAGCCAAGGACTCCGGGACAGGGGGCTTGAGCAGTACTTC.

CDR3 in amino acids: CASSILRDRGPDTQYF. The CDR3 DNA sequence: TGTGCCAGTAGTATCCTCCGGGACAGGGGTCCAGATACGCAGTATTTT. The rearrangement joins TRBV19 to TRBJ2-3, with 10 bases lining up with TRBD1. CDR3 length: 16 amino acids. V dropped 3 bases and J dropped 4; count of bases not matched to a gene: 7. The germline V gene encodes CDR1 LNHDA and CDR2 SQIVND (reference sequence).

This clone was seen only a few times. V usage is TRBV21-1 and J usage is TRBJ2-1; the table's D call of TRBD1 was not tested on the DNA. TRBV21-1 is annotated as a pseudogene. The CDR3 runs 20 residues. CDR3 DNA: TGTGCCAGCAGCAAAGTTGGGGCAGGGGAGACCAATCCGGCCCTCAATGAGCAGTTCTTC. It encodes CASSKVGAGETNPALNEQFF.

This chain links TRBV7-8 with TRBJ2-3; D remains ambiguous. Germline V lookup: CDR1 SGHVS, CDR2 FQNEAQ. V dropped 0 bases and J dropped 5 bases, with 9 bases sitting between them. This CDR3 contains 14 residues. The CDR3 nucleotides are TGTGCCAGCAGCTTAGCGCTGTCGTTAGATACGCAGTATTTT. It codes for CASSLALSLDTQYF. The whole variable domain, filled in from reference TRBV7-8 and TRBJ2-3, reads GAGVSQSPRYKVAKRGQDVALRCDPISGHVSLFWYQQALGQGPEFLTYFQNEAQLDKSGLPSDRFFAERPEGSVSTLKIQRTQQEDSAVYLCASSLALSLDTQYFGPGTRLTVL.

This rearrangement joins TRBV27 to TRBJ1-1; D is unclear. The CDR3 runs 14 residues. Per germline, CDR1 MNHEY and CDR2 SMNVEV (reference sequence). The ends were cut back, 3 bases at V and 1 base at J, with 9 bases in the middle. The CDR3 loop reads CASSFRRENTEAFF. CDR3 bases: TGTGCCAGCAGTTTCCGAAGGGAGAACACTGAAGCTTTCTTT.

This chain's CDR3 is CASSYGGSNNEQFF. The CDR3 nucleotides read TGTGCCAGCAGTTATGGGGGGTCCAACAATGAGCAGTTCTTC. This chain joins TRBV6-6 and TRBJ2-1; D is possibly TRBD2 (6 bases). CDR3 length equals 14 residues. Germline-derived CDR1 and CDR2 are MNHNY and SVGAGI (reference sequence). Trimming shortened V by 3 bases and J by 5 bases, and 11 bases separated the two germline ends.

This clone was seen a single time. Written as DNA, the CDR3 is TGCGCCAGCTCCACCTTGAACACCGGGGAGCTGTTTTTT. Residues: CASSTLNTGELFF. The chain recombines TRBV5-1 with TRBJ2-2, with unresolved D. The V end lost 7 bases, the J end lost 1 base, and 8 bases lay between the germline ends. There are 13 residues in the CDR3. CDR1 and CDR2 (germline): SGHRS, YFSETQ.

The DNA for the CDR3 is TGTGCCAGCATCACCCTACGGGGCGACAGCGAGGCTAACTATGGCTACACCTTC. It yields the protein CASITLRGDSEANYGYTF. The J gene is TRBJ1-2, the V gene TRBV5-6; perhaps TRBD1 as D (5 bases). CDR1 and CDR2 from the germline V gene are SGHDT and YYEEEE. V lost 6 bases, J lost 0 bases, and 24 bases lay in between. The CDR3 runs 18 residues.

V and J are TRBV28 and TRBJ1-5, with a possible D match to TRBD1 (6 bases). Germline CDR1 and CDR2: MDHEN and SYDVKM. This CDR3 region has 15 residues. The germline V and J ends were trimmed by 2 bases and 2 bases, with 10 bases remaining between them. For the CDR3, the DNA is TGTGCCAGCAGTTTAGGAAGGGGGGGCAATCAGCCCCAGCATTTT. It encodes CASSLGRGGNQPQHF.

The chain links TRBV7-6 to TRBJ1-2; D remains ambiguous. Germline CDR1 reads SGHVS; CDR2 reads FNYEAQ. The V end lost 5 bases, the J end lost 7 bases, and 23 bases lay between the germline ends. CDR3 length: 16 amino acids. CDR3 in DNA: TGTGCCAGCAGCGCATCCTACCCTAGTCAAAGCTCTGGCTACACCTTC. This encodes CASSASYPSQSSGYTF.

The genes are TRBV10-3 and TRBJ2-3, with 11 bases aligning to TRBD2. The CDR3 covers 15 residues. The germline V gene has CDR1 ENHRY and CDR2 SYGVKD. The V gene end was trimmed by 5 bases and the J gene end by 4 bases; junction bases not matched to a gene: 5. The CDR3 nucleotides read TGTGCCATCAGTTATAGCGGGGGGGGTGCAGATACGCAGTATTTT. Its translation is CAISYSGGGADTQYF.

V usage is TRBV19 and J usage is TRBJ2-5, with 10 nucleotides matching TRBD2. V was pared by 1 base and J by 5 bases, with 13 bases of the junction left unmatched. The CDR3 extends over 18 amino acids. Germline V gene lookup returns CDR1 LNHDA and CDR2 SQIVND (reference sequence). The chain's CDR3 is CASSIGRGPSGRGETQYF. The CDR3 DNA reads as TGTGCCAGTAGTATAGGAAGAGGCCCTAGCGGGAGAGGGGAGACCCAGTACTTC.

CDR3 DNA: TGTGCCTGGATATGGGGGGGAGCGGCCACTGAAGCTTTCTTT. Translation: CAWIWGGAATEAFF. The chain carries TRBV30 and TRBJ1-1; possible D gene TRBD1, 5 bases. Per the germline V gene, CDR1 is GTSNPN and CDR2 is SVGIG (reference sequence). This CDR3 is 14 amino acids long. Deletions cut 4 bases from V and 4 bases from J, with 16 bases between.

The chain has TRBV18 and TRBJ2-6; D gene unclear. Trimming shortened V by 4 bases and J by 0 bases, and 4 bases separated the two germline ends. The CDR3 totals 14 residues. The V gene's germline CDR1 is KGHSH and CDR2 LQKENI. The CDR3 spells CASSRVSGANVLTF. CDR3 bases: TGTGCCAGCTCACGAGTCTCTGGGGCCAACGTCCTGACTTTC.

V usage is TRBV7-9 and J usage is TRBJ2-1; 15 bases are a match to TRBD2. CDR3 length equals 19 residues. V lost 5 bases, J lost 0 bases, and 8 bases stayed unmatched. Germline V gene sequence: CDR1 SEHNR, CDR2 FQNEAQ (reference sequence). Here the CDR3 DNA reads TGTGCCAGCAGCCACGGGACTAGCGGGAGGCCCAGCTCCTACAATGAGCAGTTCTTC. Translation: CASSHGTSGRPSSYNEQFF.

This chain joins TRBV28 and TRBJ1-5; D remains ambiguous. Germline V gene data show CDR1 as MDHEN and CDR2 as SYDVKM. Trimming cost V 3 bases and J 4 bases, with 13 bases left between them. CDR3 length: 15 residues. In DNA, the CDR3 is TGTGCCAGCAGTTTTGTAGGACTGGGAAATCAGCCCCAGCATTTT. Protein sequence: CASSFVGLGNQPQHF. The entire variable domain, with the rest obtained from reference TRBV28 and TRBJ1-5, is as follows: DVKVTQSSRYLVKRTGEKVFLECVQDMDHENMFWYRQDPGLGLRLIYFSYDVKMKEKGDIPEGYSVSREKKERFSLILESASTNQTSMYLCASSFVGLGNQPQHFGDGTRLSIL.

The J gene is TRBJ2-1, the V gene TRBV28, with D possibly being TRBD2 (6 bases). This CDR3 is 15 amino acids long. The V end was cut by 5 bases, the J end by 4 bases, with 15 bases between. In germline, CDR1 is MDHEN, CDR2 SYDVKM. The CDR3 sequence: CASSPPPSAYNEQFF. CDR3 nucleotide sequence: TGTGCCAGCAGTCCCCCCCCTAGCGCGTACAATGAGCAGTTCTTC.